The 14 T cell receptor beta chains below all came from one sample that was sequenced in a study of neoadjuvant anti-PD-1 for oral cavity cancer. TCRdb keeps only in-frame clones here, not all; method: immunoSEQ multiplex PCR. This repertoire shows 75,000 or so clones, under 90% found once; its top ten account for 2.5% to 3.5%. The source was PBMCs, collected before nivolumab (anti-PD-1) treatment. The receptors derive from a person aged 35 to 85 with oral cavity squamous cell carcinoma.

The chain has TRBV5-1 and TRBJ2-7; TRBD1 aligns across 11 bases. CDR3 length: 14 amino acids. V trimming: 4 bases; J trimming: 5 bases; junction bases outside the gene matches: 5. Germline V CDR1 and CDR2: SGHRS, YFSETQ. Here the CDR3 reads CASSPGQGGDEQYF. The DNA for the CDR3 is TGCGCCAGCAGCCCGGGACAGGGGGGTGACGAGCAGTACTTC.

V usage is TRBV5-4 and J usage is TRBJ1-3, with a possible D match to TRBD1 (6 bases). The CDR3 totals 13 residues. Trimming shortened V by 4 bases and J by 4 bases, and 9 bases separated the two germline ends. Germline CDR1 and CDR2: SGHNT and YYREEE (reference sequence). DNA of the CDR3: TGTGCCAGCAGCCCGGACAGAGGAAACACCATATATTTT. This encodes CASSPDRGNTIYF.

This clone was seen more than once but under ten times. The rearrangement uses TRBV29-1 and TRBJ2-5; D tentatively fits TRBD1 or TRBD2 (5 bases each). V was trimmed by 6 bases and J by 4 bases, leaving 9 bases between them. The CDR3 is made up of 11 amino acids. In germline, CDR1 is SQVTM, CDR2 ANQGSEA. The CDR3 DNA reads as TGCAGCGTCCGGGACCTAGAGACCCAGTACTTC. Amino acids: CSVRDLETQYF.

This sequence joins TRBV7-3 and TRBJ2-3, with 8 bases fitting TRBD1. The trim removed 6 bases at V and 4 bases at J, leaving 6 bases unmatched. The CDR3 loop spans 14 amino acids. Germline V gene data show CDR1 as SGHTA and CDR2 as FQGTGA. CDR3 in DNA: TGTGCCAGCAGTCAAACAGGGGGGTCAGATACGCAGTATTTT. Translation gives CASSQTGGSDTQYF.

This chain connects TRBV6-5 to TRBJ2-4; TRBD1 matches at 8 bases. The CDR3 is made up of 14 amino acids. CDR1 and CDR2 from the germline V gene are MNHEY and SVGAGI. J lost 7 bases, V lost 2 bases, and 4 bases had no gene match. Written as DNA, the CDR3 is TGTGCCAGCAGTTACCGGACAGGGCAGAACATTCAGTACTTC. It codes for CASSYRTGQNIQYF.

The chain carries TRBV10-3 and TRBJ2-3; D is possibly TRBD2 (6 bases). CDR3 length: 15 residues. V lost 3 bases, J lost 2 bases, and 12 bases lay in between. In germline, CDR1 is ENHRY, CDR2 SYGVKD. The CDR3 spells CAISERLAPTDTQYF. The CDR3 region has the DNA TGTGCCATCAGTGAACGGCTAGCGCCCACAGATACGCAGTATTTT.

This chain connects TRBV5-3 to TRBJ2-1, with TRBD2 identical over 13 bases. TRBV5-3 is placed among ORFs of uncertain function. The CDR3 covers 18 residues. The J segment lost 0 bases and the V segment lost 4 bases, leaving 7 bases of the junction unmatched. CDR3 coding DNA: TGTGCCAGAAGCCCCGGGACTAGCGGGGCCCGCTCCTACAATGAGCAGTTCTTC. It encodes CARSPGTSGARSYNEQFF.

The genes are TRBV5-1 and TRBJ2-1; no definite D call. The CDR3 covers 15 residues. Trimming cost V 3 bases and J 0 bases, with 10 bases left between them. In germline, CDR1 is SGHRS, CDR2 YFSETQ. As DNA, the CDR3 is TGCGCCAGCAGCTCATACTCGAGCTCCTACAATGAGCAGTTCTTC. This translates into CASSSYSSSYNEQFF.

This chain joins TRBV7-9 and TRBJ2-7, with 9 bases that match TRBD1. The CDR3 covers 15 residues. J gave up 4 bases and V 5 bases, and 9 bases lay outside the gene matches. Germline CDR1 reads SEHNR; CDR2 reads FQNEAQ (reference sequence). The CDR3 sequence: CASSQAGTGWYEQYF. The DNA for the CDR3 is TGTGCCAGCAGCCAGGCCGGGACAGGGTGGTACGAGCAGTACTTC.

The chain couples TRBV10-3 to TRBJ1-1; no firm D call. The germline CDR1 and CDR2 sequences are ENHRY and SYGVKD. CDR3 length: 13 amino acids. V lost 8 bases and J 2 bases, leaving 12 bases between the germline ends. This CDR3 is CAIGPGTNTEAFF. The CDR3 DNA follows: TGTGCCATCGGCCCGGGAACAAACACTGAAGCTTTCTTT.

The gene calls are TRBV10-1 and TRBJ2-1; D remains ambiguous. CDR3 length equals 14 residues. Trimming cost V 2 bases and J 5 bases, with 10 bases left between them. Germline values: CDR1 WNHNN, CDR2 SYGVQD (reference sequence). CDR3 in amino acids: CASSEDSTHNEQFF. The CDR3 region has the DNA TGCGCCAGCAGTGAGGACTCCACACACAATGAGCAGTTCTTC.

In this sample, this clone turned up once. The CDR3 spells CASSFATEAFF. In nucleotides, the CDR3 is TGTGCCAGCAGTTTTGCCACTGAAGCTTTCTTT. V gene TRBV28 combines with J gene TRBJ1-1; D is ambiguous. The germline V gene has CDR1 MDHEN and CDR2 SYDVKM. Deletions cut 3 bases from V and 4 bases from J, with 3 bases between. The CDR3 loop spans 11 amino acids.

This clone was found a few times. This chain uses TRBV10-2 with TRBJ1-4; D is ambiguous. CDR3 length equals 15 residues. Deletions cut 3 bases from V and 0 bases from J, with 8 bases between. Per the germline V gene, CDR1 is WSHSY and CDR2 is SAAADI. The CDR3 loop is CASSDRSATNEKLFF. CDR3 bases: TGCGCCAGCAGTGACCGAAGTGCAACTAATGAAAAACTGTTTTTT.

V gene TRBV19 combines with J gene TRBJ2-2, with TRBD1 as a possible D gene (6 bases). The germline V gene has CDR1 LNHDA and CDR2 SQIVND (reference sequence). The ends were cut back, 7 bases at V and 0 bases at J, with 12 bases in the middle. This CDR3 has 15 amino acids. This chain's CDR3 is CASNFRGTNTGELFF. CDR3 in DNA: TGTGCCAGTAATTTCAGGGGAACGAACACCGGGGAGCTGTTTTTT.